This record concerns one TCR beta chain sequence. V was trimmed by 7 bases and J by 11 bases, leaving 21 bases between them. Per germline, CDR1 MNHEY and CDR2 SVGAGI. There are 14 residues in the CDR3. A unique molecular identifier was attached to every TCR cDNA molecule. TCRdb recomputed calls from the 5' RACE reads with MiXCR, one row per CDR3 protein. The sample shows nearly 15,000 distinct CDR3 sequences, approximately 7.5% of them seen only once. This sample was included in a study of spatial heterogeneity in lung cancer. Time point denoted: sample taken at primary tumor resection. In each case, whole RNA from tumor, nontumor lung or frozen PBMC was sequenced unsorted.

The rearrangement joins TRBV6-5 to TRBJ2-1; D is ambiguous. Sequencing was performed on PBMCs, taken at surgery. The TCR originated in a female donor with early-stage non-small cell lung cancer. As DNA, the CDR3 is TGTGCCAGCACCCACCAGAAAAGTTCGGGCCAGCAGTTCTTC. It encodes CASTHQKSSGQQFF.